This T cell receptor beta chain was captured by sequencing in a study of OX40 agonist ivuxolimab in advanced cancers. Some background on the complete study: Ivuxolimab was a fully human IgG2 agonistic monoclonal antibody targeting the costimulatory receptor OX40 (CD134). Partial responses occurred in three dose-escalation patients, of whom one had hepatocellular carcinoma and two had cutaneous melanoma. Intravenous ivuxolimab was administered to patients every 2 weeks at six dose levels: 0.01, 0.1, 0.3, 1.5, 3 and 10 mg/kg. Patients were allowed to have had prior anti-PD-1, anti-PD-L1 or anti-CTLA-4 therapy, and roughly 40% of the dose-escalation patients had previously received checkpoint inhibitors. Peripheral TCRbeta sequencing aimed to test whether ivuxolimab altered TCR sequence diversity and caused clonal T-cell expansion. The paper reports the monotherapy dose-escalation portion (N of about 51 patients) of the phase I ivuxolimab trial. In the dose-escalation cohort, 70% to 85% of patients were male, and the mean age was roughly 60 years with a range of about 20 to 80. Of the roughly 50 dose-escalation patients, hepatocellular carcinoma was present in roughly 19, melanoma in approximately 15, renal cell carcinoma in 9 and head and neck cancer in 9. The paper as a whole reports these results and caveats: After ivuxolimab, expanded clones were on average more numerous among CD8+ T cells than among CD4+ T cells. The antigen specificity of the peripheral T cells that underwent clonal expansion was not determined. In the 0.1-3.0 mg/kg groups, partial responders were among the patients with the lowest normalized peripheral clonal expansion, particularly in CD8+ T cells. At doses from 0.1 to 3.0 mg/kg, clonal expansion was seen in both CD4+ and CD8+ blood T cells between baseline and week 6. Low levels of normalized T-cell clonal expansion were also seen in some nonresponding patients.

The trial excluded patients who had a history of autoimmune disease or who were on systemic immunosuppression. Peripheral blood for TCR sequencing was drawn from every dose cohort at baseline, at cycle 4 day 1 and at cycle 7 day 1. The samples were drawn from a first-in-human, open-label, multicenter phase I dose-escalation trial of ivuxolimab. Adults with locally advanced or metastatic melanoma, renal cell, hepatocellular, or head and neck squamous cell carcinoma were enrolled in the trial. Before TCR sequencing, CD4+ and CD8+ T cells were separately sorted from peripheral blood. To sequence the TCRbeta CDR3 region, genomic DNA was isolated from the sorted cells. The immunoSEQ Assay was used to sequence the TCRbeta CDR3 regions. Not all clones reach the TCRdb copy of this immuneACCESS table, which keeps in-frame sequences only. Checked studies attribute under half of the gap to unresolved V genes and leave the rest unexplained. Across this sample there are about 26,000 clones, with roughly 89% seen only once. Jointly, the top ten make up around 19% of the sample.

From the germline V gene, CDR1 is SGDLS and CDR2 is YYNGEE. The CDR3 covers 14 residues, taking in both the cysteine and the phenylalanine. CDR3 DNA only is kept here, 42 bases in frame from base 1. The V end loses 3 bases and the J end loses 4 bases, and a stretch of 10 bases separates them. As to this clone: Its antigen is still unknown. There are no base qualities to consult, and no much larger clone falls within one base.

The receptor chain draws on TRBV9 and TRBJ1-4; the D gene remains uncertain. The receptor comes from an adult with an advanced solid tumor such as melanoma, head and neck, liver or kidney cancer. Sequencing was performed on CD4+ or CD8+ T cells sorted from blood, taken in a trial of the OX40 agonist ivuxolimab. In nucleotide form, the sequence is TGTGCCAGCAGCGGCGGCAGCCTTAATGAAAAACTGTTTTTT. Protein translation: CASSGGSLNEKLFF. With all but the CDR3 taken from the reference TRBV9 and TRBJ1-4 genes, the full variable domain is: DSGVTQTPKHLITATGQRVTLRCSPRSGDLSVYWYQQSLDQGLQFLIQYYNGEERAKGNILERFSAQQFPDLHSELNLSSLELGDSALYFCASSGGSLNEKLFFGSGTQLSVL.